This T cell receptor (beta chain) stems from a study of cytomegalovirus exposure and HLA in healthy donors. V lost 3 bases, J lost 1 base, and 16 bases stayed unmatched. Germline V gene lookup returns CDR1 SGHDT and CDR2 YYEEEE. The CDR3 sequence is 19 residues long. This clone was detected a few times. Its antigen is undetermined. The primer mix had 60 Vbeta and 13 Jbeta primers. Sequencing used immunoSEQ multiplex PCR; TCRdb keeps in-frame clones, though not all of them. The sample consists of approximately 110,000 clones, 15% of them appearing once. General study findings and limits: There were 150 to 200 TCR beta chains listed as cytomegalovirus-associated.

The source of this sequence is a woman under 30 in good health and CMV-seronegative. The sequenced sample was PBMCs. V gene TRBV5-6 combines with J gene TRBJ1-1; TRBD1 agrees at 9 bases. The CDR3 spells CASSSKGQGTQTRNTEAFF. CDR3 coding DNA: TGTGCCAGCAGCTCAAAAGGACAGGGGACCCAGACGCGGAACACTGAAGCTTTCTTT. Looking up the rest from reference TRBV5-6 and TRBJ1-1 gives the full variable domain: DAGVTQSPTHLIKTRGQQVTLRCSPKSGHDTVSWYQQALGQGPQFIFQYYEEEERQRGNFPDRFSGHQFPNYSSELNVNALLLGDSALYLCASSSKGQGTQTRNTEAFFGQGTRLTVV.